Here is one TCR beta chain with its context. What it recognizes is unknown. The data are from a study of CD8+ T cells in alopecia areata. Study-level points and caveats: Scalp samples also yield sequences from resident alphabeta T cells of normal skin.

Trimming cost V 1 base and J 2 bases, with 11 bases left between them. The CDR3 has 15 amino acids. The germline V gene has CDR1 SGHVS and CDR2 FQNEAQ. The treatment is: oral pan-JAK inhibitor, 5-10 mg twice daily. Extracted RNA was reverse transcribed, and the resulting cDNA served as sequencing template. Profiled with immunoSEQ multiplex PCR; TCRdb holds only in-frame clones, not every one. Found here are around 150,000 clones, roughly 65% of them singletons; the top ten hold 0.91%. The material sequenced was CD4+ T cells sorted from blood, taken at week 4, from a patient treated with tofacitinib. This chain uses TRBV7-8 with TRBJ2-5; D may be TRBD2 (6 bases). The sequence derives from a human donor with alopecia areata. Here the CDR3 DNA reads TGTGCCAGCAGCTTAGGCGGGATAAGACAAGAGACCCAGTACTTC. Translation: CASSLGGIRQETQYF. The full variable domain, with the rest looked up from reference TRBV7-8 and TRBJ2-5, is GAGVSQSPRYKVAKRGQDVALRCDPISGHVSLFWYQQALGQGPEFLTYFQNEAQLDKSGLPSDRFFAERPEGSVSTLKIQRTQQEDSAVYLCASSLGGIRQETQYFGPGTRLLVL.